Each of the 13 T cell receptor beta chains below was sequenced from the same sample in a study of type 1 regulatory T cells. TCRdb itself ran the reads through MiXCR, one entry per CDR3 protein. Of around 88,000 distinct CDR3 sequences in the sample, 25% to 40% were seen once. Material: CD4+ T cells, either the whole sample or a sorted fraction (not recorded which). Receptors were obtained from a human donor in good health.

The chain has TRBV10-2 and TRBJ2-2, with D possibly TRBD1 on 6 matching bases. The germline gives CDR1 WSHSY, CDR2 SAAADI. Trimming removed 9 bases at V and 2 bases at J, with 13 bases between. The CDR3 runs to 14 residues. The CDR3 sequence: CASDRDTNTGELFF. CDR3 nucleotide sequence: TGCGCCAGTGACCGGGACACCAACACCGGGGAGCTGTTTTTT.

This clonotype has a handful of counts. The chain couples TRBV6-6 to TRBJ1-5; TRBD1 is a possible D gene (5 bases). V shed 4 bases and J shed 4 bases, with 17 bases lying between them. From germline, CDR1 is MNHNY and CDR2 SVGAGI (reference sequence). This CDR3 has 16 amino acids. The CDR3 nucleotides read TGTGCCAGCAGTTGGGGTTCCAGGGCCGTAAATCAGCCCCAGCATTTT. Translation: CASSWGSRAVNQPQHF.

This clonotype appeared a few times. V and J are TRBV29-1 and TRBJ2-1; 14 bases map to TRBD2. Germline values: CDR1 SQVTM, CDR2 ANQGSEA. The CDR3 is 16 amino acids. V trimming: 4 bases; J trimming: 4 bases; junction bases outside the gene matches: 6. CDR3 in DNA: TGCAGCGTTGGCCCGGGGACTAGCGGGGGTTACAATGAGCAGTTCTTC. Translated, it gives CSVGPGTSGGYNEQFF.

This clonotype is a singleton in its sample. This chain uses TRBV30 with TRBJ2-1; TRBD2 matches 9 bases. Per germline, CDR1 GTSNPN and CDR2 SVGIG (reference sequence). This CDR3 region has 15 residues. Germline trimming cut 3 bases from V and 3 bases from J; bases unmatched to any gene: 6. CDR3 amino acids: CAWRGREGRYNEQFF. The CDR3 DNA follows: TGTGCCTGGAGAGGGCGGGAGGGCCGCTACAATGAGCAGTTCTTC.

The V call is TRBV20-1, the J call TRBJ2-2; 7 bases agree with TRBD2. The CDR3 runs 16 residues. Germline values: CDR1 DFQATT, CDR2 SNEGSKA (reference sequence). V dropped 0 bases and J dropped 1; count of bases not matched to a gene: 5. The CDR3: CSARDLGGKNTGELFF. DNA of the CDR3: TGCAGTGCTAGAGATCTCGGGGGGAAGAACACCGGGGAGCTGTTTTTT.

The gene calls are TRBV20-1 and TRBJ1-3; possibly TRBD1 for D (5 bases). CDR1 and CDR2 from the germline V gene are DFQATT and SNEGSKA (reference sequence). The CDR3 is 13 amino acids. V lost 4 bases and J 2 bases, leaving 9 bases between the germline ends. This CDR3 reads CSATDSPGNTIYF. CDR3 sequence (DNA): TGCAGTGCTACCGACAGTCCTGGAAACACCATATATTTT.

The chain recombines TRBV6-1 with TRBJ2-7, with D hard to call. Trimming removed 5 bases at V and 5 bases at J, with 7 bases between. CDR3 length equals 11 residues. Per germline, CDR1 MNHNS and CDR2 SASEGT. The CDR3 loop reads CASSIGNEQYF. In DNA form, the CDR3 reads TGTGCCAGCAGTATTGGGAACGAGCAGTACTTC.

This sequence joins TRBV9 and TRBJ2-3; the D gene is possibly TRBD2 (6 bases). V lost 4 bases and J lost 7, with 16 bases in between. Germline V gives CDR1 SGDLS, CDR2 YYNGEE. The CDR3 has 14 amino acids. CDR3 DNA: TGTGCCAGCAGCCTAGCACGGGACTTGAATACGCAGTATTTT. Translation: CASSLARDLNTQYF. Full variable domain (outside the CDR3, taken from reference TRBV9 and TRBJ2-3): DSGVTQTPKHLITATGQRVTLRCSPRSGDLSVYWYQQSLDQGLQFLIQYYNGEERAKGNILERFSAQQFPDLHSELNLSSLELGDSALYFCASSLARDLNTQYFGPGTRLTVL.

The rearrangement joins TRBV20-1 to TRBJ1-1; no clear D gene. The CDR3 spans 14 residues. Germline V gene lookup returns CDR1 DFQATT and CDR2 SNEGSKA (reference sequence). The V gene lost 7 bases and the J gene lost 4 bases, with 19 bases spanning the gap. The CDR3 nucleotides read TGCAGTGGAGCTGGTGGGCGACCGGGCACTGAAGCTTTCTTT. Its protein product is CSGAGGRPGTEAFF.

A remark on this clonotype: A read error may explain this, as a much larger clone is one base away. J is TRBJ2-5 and V is TRBV7-2; D may match TRBD1 or TRBD2 (5 bases each). The germline gives CDR1 SGHTA, CDR2 FQGNSA. This CDR3 has 14 residues. The CDR3, as DNA: TGTGCCAGCAGCTTAGGGGACGCGAAAGAGACCCGGTACTTC. Its translation is CASSLGDAKETRYF. The variable domain in full, completed from reference TRBV7-2 and TRBJ2-5, reads GAGVSQSPSNKVTEKGKDVELRCDPISGHTALYWYRQSLGQGLEFLIYFQGNSAPDKSGLPSDRFSAERTGGSVSTLTIQRTQQEDSAVYLCASSLGDAKETRYFGPGTRLLVL.

CDR3: CASRHTTGGGIDTEAFF. Here the CDR3 DNA reads TGCGCCAGCAGGCACACTACAGGGGGCGGAATTGACACTGAAGCTTTCTTT. The chain carries TRBV23-1 and TRBJ1-1, with 9 bases matching TRBD1. TRBV23-1 is assigned to the ORF class and has an uncertain function. The CDR3 consists of 17 residues. Trimming removed 6 bases from V and 3 bases from J; junction bases left unmatched: 14.

This clonotype was recorded many times. This chain links TRBV27 with TRBJ2-1; no definite D call. This CDR3 is 13 amino acids long. Per germline, CDR1 MNHEY and CDR2 SMNVEV (reference sequence). Trimming removed 3 bases at V and 9 bases at J, with 12 bases between. CDR3 in amino acids: CASSFGLVAEQFF. For the CDR3, the DNA is TGTGCCAGCAGTTTCGGATTAGTGGCTGAGCAGTTCTTC.

The CDR3 is CSVKRAIYNEQFF. The CDR3 region has the DNA TGCAGCGTTAAGCGGGCCATTTACAATGAGCAGTTCTTC. This chain links TRBV29-1 with TRBJ2-1; D may be TRBD2 (6 bases). The ends were cut back, 5 bases at V and 4 bases at J, with 12 bases in the middle. Germline CDR1 reads SQVTM; CDR2 reads ANQGSEA. This CDR3 is built from 13 residues.